This TCR beta chain came from a study of cytomegalovirus exposure and HLA in healthy donors. In the study overall: The same platform was used for the 90 to 150 validation repertoires as for the 666 first-cohort repertoires, as reported in a later analysis. Points from the study as a whole: Later, an analysis found that TCR clusters from the first cohort tended to co-occur in the 90 to 150 validation repertoires. Under in vitro conditions, three CMV-associated chains were confirmed as specific for CMV antigens.

Only in-frame clones appear in the TCRdb table, and some are missing; sequencing was by immunoSEQ multiplex PCR. This table has more than 55,000 clones, roughly 90% appearing once. In regard to this clone: As yet, its antigen is unknown.

The validation cohort, a group of 120 subjects, included the donors and was separate from the roughly 700-subject first cohort. The sequence derives from a woman under 30 in good health and CMV-seronegative. Sequencing was carried out using PBMCs.

The CDR3 loop is CASHIQETQYF. The CDR3 DNA reads TGCGCCAGCCACATACAAGAGACCCAGTACTTC. V and J are TRBV5-1 and TRBJ2-5, with D unresolved. This CDR3 has 11 amino acids. Deletions cut 7 bases from V and 2 bases from J, with 6 bases between. The germline V gene encodes CDR1 SGHRS and CDR2 YFSETQ.